The 30 T cell receptor beta chains below were found in one sample sequenced in a study of T cell repertoires in cytomegalovirus infection. Their antigens are not known. TCRdb fed the reads into MiXCR, producing one record per CDR3 protein. The profile shows approximately 50,000 distinct CDR3 sequences, around 20% of them singletons. The specimen was CD8+ T cells from cultured PBMCs, collected from culture after CMV antigen stimulation. These receptors were collected from a human donor in good health (CMV status not recorded). Some clones in this sample may be carry-over from other donors' samples.

There are a few counts of this clonotype. V gene TRBV7-8 combines with J gene TRBJ1-5; D is possibly TRBD1 (5 bases). Between the trimmed V and J ends, which lost 5 bases and 10 bases, there was a span of 21 bases. This CDR3 spans 15 amino acids. Germline V gene lookup returns CDR1 SGHVS and CDR2 FQNEAQ. The CDR3 nucleotides read TGTGCCAGCAGCGAAGAGTACAGGAGCCAGAAACCCCAGCATTTT. Its protein product is CASSEEYRSQKPQHF.

This clonotype was seen many times. This chain uses TRBV7-2 with TRBJ2-1; 12 bases agree with TRBD2. With V trimmed by 5 bases and J by 2 bases, 10 bases remained unmatched. The CDR3 has 18 amino acids. Germline assignment: CDR1 SGHTA and CDR2 FQGNSA. CDR3 sequence (DNA): TGTGCCAGCAGCGTCCCGCTAGCGGGGGGGATTGCCTACAATGAGCAGTTCTTC. Translated, it gives CASSVPLAGGIAYNEQFF.

This clonotype was counted ten times or more. This sequence joins TRBV5-1 and TRBJ2-1, with D possibly matching TRBD1 (6 bases). There are 16 residues in the CDR3. Germline lookup yields CDR1 SGHRS and CDR2 YFSETQ. The V end was cut by 5 bases, the J end by 0 bases, with 15 bases between. This chain's CDR3 is CASSSRRGSSYNEQFF. The CDR3 DNA reads as TGCGCCAGCAGTAGCAGAAGGGGGAGCTCCTACAATGAGCAGTTCTTC.

This clonotype was recorded a few times. This rearrangement joins TRBV5-4 to TRBJ2-1; the match to TRBD1 covers 8 bases. CDR1 and CDR2 from the germline V gene are SGHNT and YYREEE (reference sequence). V trimming: 5 bases; J trimming: 1 base; junction bases outside the gene matches: 8. CDR3 size: 16 residues. CDR3 bases: TGTGCCAGCAGTCGACCGACAGGGGAATCCTACAATGAGCAGTTCTTC. It specifies CASSRPTGESYNEQFF.

The J gene is TRBJ2-5, the V gene TRBV11-2, with 9 bases matching TRBD2. This CDR3 has 14 residues. Germline CDR1 SGHAT, CDR2 FQNNGV. V shed 7 bases and J 3 bases; nucleotides not matched to a gene: 6. CDR3 in amino acids: CASKVGGREETQYF. CDR3 nucleotide sequence: TGTGCCAGCAAAGTCGGCGGGAGGGAAGAGACCCAGTACTTC.

The chain employs TRBV27 and TRBJ1-6; the D gene is possibly TRBD1 (6 bases). Trimming pared 3 bases from V and 0 bases from J, leaving 9 bases between. Germline CDR1 reads MNHEY; CDR2 reads SMNVEV (reference sequence). This CDR3 region has 16 residues. DNA of the CDR3: TGTGCCAGCAGTTTCACAGGGAGCTCCTATAATTCACCCCTCCACTTT. Its protein product is CASSFTGSSYNSPLHF.

This clonotype was picked up a small number of times. The J gene is TRBJ2-7, the V gene TRBV7-2, with TRBD1 matching over 8 bases. Germline-derived CDR1 and CDR2 are SGHTA and FQGNSA. The CDR3 has 14 amino acids. The trim removed 6 bases at V and 11 bases at J, leaving 15 bases unmatched. The CDR3: CASSRGQGRGLEYF. The CDR3, as DNA: TGTGCCAGCAGTCGAGGACAGGGACGAGGTTTGGAGTACTTC.

This clonotype came up many times. The chain is built from TRBV7-8 and TRBJ2-2, with 7 bases identical to TRBD1. CDR1 and CDR2 from the germline V gene are SGHVS and FQNEAQ. The V and J ends lost 5 bases and 0 bases, in that order; junction bases with no gene match: 6. This CDR3 comprises 16 residues. The CDR3 DNA is TGTGCCAGCAGCCCTCCCGACAGGGCGAACACCGGGGAGCTGTTTTTT. It translates to CASSPPDRANTGELFF.

This clonotype has at least ten counts. The rearrangement uses TRBV7-2 and TRBJ2-1; a possible D gene is TRBD2 (6 bases). CDR1 is SGHTA, CDR2 FQGNSA, per germline. The CDR3 sequence is 12 residues long. V dropped 6 bases and J dropped 8 bases, with 11 bases sitting between them. The CDR3 nucleotides are TGTGCCAGCAGACTAGCTTATGATGAGCAGTTCTTC. Translated: CASRLAYDEQFF.

The V call is TRBV5-4, the J call TRBJ2-5; the D call may be TRBD1 or TRBD2 (5 bases each). Trimming pared 2 bases from V and 5 bases from J, leaving 13 bases between. From germline, CDR1 is SGHNT and CDR2 YYREEE (reference sequence). The CDR3 contains 14 residues. This CDR3 reads CASSLRQGVETQYF. CDR3 DNA: TGTGCCAGCAGCTTACGGCAGGGAGTGGAGACCCAGTACTTC.

The chain combines TRBV6-2 or TRBV6-3 with TRBJ2-1; TRBD2 aligns across 14 bases. V lost 6 bases, J lost 9 bases, and 7 bases stayed unmatched. The CDR3 covers 15 residues. Germline V gene data show CDR1 as MNHEY and CDR2 as SVGEGT. The CDR3 DNA is TGTGCCAGCAGCGGGACTAGCGGGAGTATTGGTGAGCAGTTCTTC. Its translation is CASSGTSGSIGEQFF.

This clonotype was seen only a few times. The V and J genes are TRBV10-2 and TRBJ1-5, with a tentative D call TRBD1 (5 bases). The V end was cut by 2 bases, the J end by 4 bases, with 9 bases between. CDR3 length equals 14 residues. Germline-derived CDR1 and CDR2 are WSHSY and SAAADI. This CDR3 reads CASSESRGNQPQHF. In DNA form, the CDR3 reads TGCGCCAGCAGTGAGAGTAGGGGAAATCAGCCCCAGCATTTT.

V is TRBV6-2 or TRBV6-3 and J is TRBJ2-7; 7 bases line up with TRBD1. The CDR3 contains 12 residues. CDR1 and CDR2 from the germline V gene are MNHEY and SVGEGT. V lost 8 bases, J lost 3 bases, and 4 bases stayed unmatched. CDR3 coding DNA: TGTGCCAGCGGGGGACAGCTCTACGAGCAGTACTTC. Translated: CASGGQLYEQYF.

In its sample, this clonotype was seen many times. The rearrangement links TRBV27 to TRBJ2-2; D call uncertain. V was pared by 1 base and J by 5 bases, with 8 bases between. The CDR3 has 14 residues. Per the germline V gene, CDR1 is MNHEY and CDR2 is SMNVEV (reference sequence). CDR3 coding DNA: TGTGCCAGCAGTTTATTAAGGCGGACCGGGGAGCTGTTTTTT. Its protein product is CASSLLRRTGELFF.

In this sample, this clonotype turned up a few times. The chain combines TRBV7-9 with TRBJ2-5, with D maybe TRBD1 (6 bases). CDR3 length equals 13 residues. CDR1 is SEHNR, CDR2 FQNEAQ, per germline (reference sequence). V lost 11 bases and J lost 9, with 22 bases in between. CDR3 sequence: CAGVWGTPPSQYF. CDR3 DNA sequence: TGTGCCGGAGTGTGGGGGACACCCCCGTCCCAGTACTTC.

This clonotype was seen repeatedly, ten times or more. The V gene is TRBV6-1, the J gene TRBJ2-1, with D uncertain. This CDR3 is 10 amino acids long. Germline CDR1 reads MNHNS; CDR2 reads SASEGT. V lost 3 bases and J lost 6, with 0 bases in between. In DNA, the CDR3 is TGTGCCAGCAGTGACAATGAGCAGTTCTTC. It is translated as CASSDNEQFF.

CDR3 in DNA: TGTGCCACCTCCCCCAGACAGGGGCCTGGAAACACCATATATTTT. Amino acid sequence: CATSPRQGPGNTIYF. This sequence joins TRBV6-6 and TRBJ1-3; the match to TRBD1 covers 8 bases. Looked up from germline, CDR1 is MNHNY and CDR2 is SVGAGI (reference sequence). The CDR3 spans 15 residues. The V segment lost 10 bases and the J segment 2 bases; nucleotides outside the gene matches: 10.

V gene TRBV7-8 combines with J gene TRBJ2-7; 10 bases fit TRBD2. Germline values: CDR1 SGHVS, CDR2 FQNEAQ. V shed 5 bases, J shed 5 bases, and the junction held 3 bases outside the gene matches. CDR3 size: 13 residues. CDR3 loop: CASSTGLANEQYF. The CDR3 DNA follows: TGTGCCAGCAGCACGGGACTAGCGAACGAGCAGTACTTC.

This clonotype was picked up a small number of times. The rearrangement uses TRBV7-9 and TRBJ2-7; D is possibly TRBD1 or TRBD2 (5 bases each). CDR1 and CDR2 from the germline V gene are SEHNR and FQNEAQ (reference sequence). V gave up 5 bases and J gave up 2 bases, with 19 bases separating them. The CDR3 length is 16 residues. The CDR3 DNA reads TGTGCCAGCAGCCCCCTTCTGGGGACGGCTGCCTACGAGCAGTACTTC. This encodes CASSPLLGTAAYEQYF.

The chain recombines TRBV7-9 with TRBJ2-1; 7 nucleotides align to TRBD1. The CDR3 covers 15 residues. Germline CDR1 and CDR2: SEHNR and FQNEAQ (reference sequence). Losses at the gene ends were 4 bases for V and 3 bases for J; bases not matched to a gene: 6. CDR3 region: CASSSDRVLYNEQFF. CDR3 DNA: TGTGCCAGCAGCTCCGACAGGGTTCTCTACAATGAGCAGTTCTTC.

The table lists this clonotype with a few counts. The chain recombines TRBV4-1 with TRBJ2-6; D may be TRBD2 (6 bases). The ends were cut back, 0 bases at V and 4 bases at J, with 16 bases in the middle. CDR1 and CDR2 from the germline V gene are MGHRA and YSYEKL. CDR3 length equals 18 residues. CDR3 DNA: TGCGCCAGCAGCCAAGAGATGAACGGGGCGGGAGGGGCCAACGTCCTGACTTTC. It translates to CASSQEMNGAGGANVLTF.

V is TRBV7-3 and J is TRBJ2-7; D may correspond to TRBD1 or TRBD2 (6 bases each). This CDR3 is 14 amino acids long. CDR1 is SGHTA and CDR2 is FQGTGA in the germline V gene. The V end lost 0 bases, the J end lost 6 bases, and 12 bases lay between the germline ends. The CDR3 nucleotides are TGTGCCAGCAGCTTAACACCGGGGGCCGGCGAGCAGTACTTC. Its translation is CASSLTPGAGEQYF.

J is TRBJ2-2 and V is TRBV9; 10 positions agree with TRBD1. The CDR3 spans 20 residues. CDR1 SGDLS and CDR2 YYNGEE come from the germline V gene. The V segment lost 3 bases and the J segment 0 bases; nucleotides outside the gene matches: 14. The CDR3 spells CASSAAGTGDIRANTGELFF. DNA of the CDR3: TGTGCCAGCAGCGCTGCCGGGACAGGGGATATTCGAGCGAACACCGGGGAGCTGTTTTTT.

The chain couples TRBV7-2 to TRBJ2-6, with D perhaps matching TRBD2 (6 bases). Trimming stripped 4 bases from V and 8 bases from J, with 12 bases between. CDR3 length equals 14 residues. Germline CDR1 SGHTA, CDR2 FQGNSA. The CDR3 loop is CASSSYRGTNVLTF. The CDR3 DNA reads as TGTGCCAGCAGCTCCTACCGGGGGACCAACGTCCTGACTTTC. The complete variable domain, with remaining parts taken from reference TRBV7-2 and TRBJ2-6, reads GAGVSQSPSNKVTEKGKDVELRCDPISGHTALYWYRQSLGQGLEFLIYFQGNSAPDKSGLPSDRFSAERTGGSVSTLTIQRTQQEDSAVYLCASSSYRGTNVLTFGAGSRLTVL.

This clonotype has only a few counts. J is TRBJ2-5 and V is TRBV2, with a weak D call TRBD2 (6 bases). The germline gives CDR1 SNHLY, CDR2 FYNNEI. V lost 3 bases and J 0 bases, leaving 8 bases between the germline ends. This CDR3 has 14 amino acids. CDR3 nucleotide sequence: TGTGCCAGCAGTGACCGGGGGTACCAAGAGACCCAGTACTTC. Its protein is CASSDRGYQETQYF. The full variable domain, in which reference TRBV2 and TRBJ2-5 provide the parts outside the CDR3, is EPEVTQTPSHQVTQMGQEVILRCVPISNHLYFYWYRQILGQKVEFLVSFYNNEISEKSEIFDDQFSVERPDGSNFTLKIRSTKLEDSAMYFCASSDRGYQETQYFGPGTRLLVL.

This clonotype was detected once. The chain couples TRBV6-2 or TRBV6-3 to TRBJ1-2, with D hard to call. V lost 0 bases and J lost 8, with 7 bases in between. Germline lookup yields CDR1 MNHEY and CDR2 SVGEGT. The CDR3 is 12 residues long. CDR3 DNA: TGTGCCAGCAGTTACTCAGAACGGGGCTACACCTTC. Its translation: CASSYSERGYTF.

This chain links TRBV7-9 with TRBJ2-7; 11 nucleotides line up with TRBD1. CDR1 and CDR2 (germline): SEHNR, FQNEAQ (reference sequence). Trimming removed 4 bases from V and 4 bases from J; junction bases left unmatched: 6. The CDR3 has 15 residues. CDR3 amino acids: CASSSLRDRGYEQYF. CDR3 DNA sequence: TGTGCCAGCAGCTCCCTCCGGGACAGGGGGTACGAGCAGTACTTC. Filled out from reference TRBV7-9 and TRBJ2-7, the complete variable domain reads DTGVSQNPRHKITKRGQNVTFRCDPISEHNRLYWYRQTLGQGPEFLTYFQNEAQLEKSRLLSDRFSAERPKGSFSTLEIQRTEQGDSAMYLCASSSLRDRGYEQYFGPGTRLTVT.

The rearrangement joins TRBV2 to TRBJ2-7; D uncertain. The germline V gene has CDR1 SNHLY and CDR2 FYNNEI. The CDR3 sequence is 14 residues long. V was pared by 8 bases and J by 3 bases, with 17 bases between. The CDR3 protein is CASGALTPRYEQYF. The DNA of the CDR3 is TGTGCCAGCGGTGCACTCACCCCCCGCTACGAGCAGTACTTC.

The chain carries TRBV30 and TRBJ2-3; D remains ambiguous. The CDR3 contains 16 residues. CDR1 is GTSNPN, CDR2 SVGIG, per germline (reference sequence). Trimming took off 0 bases at V and 2 bases at J, with 15 bases between the two ends. Here the CDR3 reads CAWSVDLSDYTDTQYF. The CDR3 DNA is TGTGCCTGGAGTGTAGATCTTTCGGATTACACAGATACGCAGTATTTT.

This clonotype showed up just a few times. The chain couples TRBV6-4 to TRBJ2-6, with 12 bases aligning to TRBD2. The V segment lost 7 bases and the J segment 2 bases; nucleotides outside the gene matches: 9. The length of the CDR3 is 18 residues. Germline V gene sequence: CDR1 MRHNA, CDR2 SNTAGT. The DNA for the CDR3 is TGTGCCAGCACCCCTAGCGGGGGGGCTTTGACTGGGGCCAACGTCCTGACTTTC. It specifies CASTPSGGALTGANVLTF.